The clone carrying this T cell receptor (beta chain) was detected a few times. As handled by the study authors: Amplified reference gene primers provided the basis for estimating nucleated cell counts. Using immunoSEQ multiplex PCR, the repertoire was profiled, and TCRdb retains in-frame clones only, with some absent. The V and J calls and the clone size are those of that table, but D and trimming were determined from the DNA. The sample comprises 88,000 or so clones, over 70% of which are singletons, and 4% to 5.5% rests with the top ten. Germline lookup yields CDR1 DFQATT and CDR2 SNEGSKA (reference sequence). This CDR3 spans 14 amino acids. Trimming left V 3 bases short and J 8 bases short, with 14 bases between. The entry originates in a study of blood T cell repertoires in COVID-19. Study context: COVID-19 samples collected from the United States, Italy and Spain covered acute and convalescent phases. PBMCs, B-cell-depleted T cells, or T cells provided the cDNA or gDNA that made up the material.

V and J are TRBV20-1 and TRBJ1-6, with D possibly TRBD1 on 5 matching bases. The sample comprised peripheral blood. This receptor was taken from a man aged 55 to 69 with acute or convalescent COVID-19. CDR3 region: CSASREGIYSPLHF. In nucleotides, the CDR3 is TGCAGTGCTAGTAGGGAGGGGATTTATTCACCCCTCCACTTT.